This is a list of T cell receptor beta chains from one sample in a study of shared clonotypes between healthy human individuals. Libraries were prepared by immunoSEQ multiplex PCR; TCRdb keeps only in-frame clonotypes and omits some of them. The sample lists roughly 1,600,000 clones, about 98.5% occurring once. Sequenced input: naive CD4+ T cells sorted from blood. These receptors came from a man aged 30-40 years in good health. Both conserved end residues are part of each CDR3. A D gene is named only where the DNA matches it firmly.

V	D	J	DNA	CDR3
TRBV10-1	TRBD1	TRBJ2-2	TGCGCCAGCGGGACAGGAGTCACCGGGGAGCTGTTTTTT	CASGTGVTGELFF
TRBV9	.	TRBJ2-3	TGTGCCAGCAGCGTAGATGGGCGGGATACGCAGTATTTT	CASSVDGRDTQYF
TRBV5-1	.	TRBJ1-2	TGCGCCAGCAGGCCCCATGGGGGGATCCCCCCCTATGGCTACACCTTC	CASRPHGGIPPYGYTF
TRBV9	.	TRBJ1-1	TGTGCCAGCAGCGCCAGGCAGAAACCGAACACTGAAGCTTTCTTT	CASSARQKPNTEAFF
TRBV28	.	TRBJ1-2	TGTGCCAGCAGTCCTCCGCTATCTGGGGTCCATGGCTACACCTTC	CASSPPLSGVHGYTF
TRBV5-4	TRBD1	TRBJ1-3	TGTGCCAGCAGCCGGACAGGGGGGTACAAAGGAAACACCATATATTTT	CASSRTGGYKGNTIYF
TRBV19	TRBD1	TRBJ1-2	TGTGCCAGCCGTCTATCCGGGACAGGGGGCATTGGCTACACCTTC	CASRLSGTGGIGYTF
TRBV7-2	TRBD2	TRBJ2-7	TGTGCCAGCAGCTTCCTTAGCGGGAGGCCCCAAAGTCCCGAGCAGTACTTC	CASSFLSGRPQSPEQYF
TRBV6-5	.	TRBJ1-4	TGTGCCAGCAGATCTCCCAACGGCCGCGATGGTTTGAATTTT	CASRSPNGRDGLNF
TRBV5-1	TRBD2	TRBJ2-5	TGCGCCAGCAGCCGAGCCGGGACTAACCAAGAGACCCAGTACTTC	CASSRAGTNQETQYF
TRBV18	.	TRBJ1-3	TGTGCCAGCTCACCACCGACAGGACACTCTGGAAACACCATATATTTT	CASSPPTGHSGNTIYF
TRBV6-1	TRBD2	TRBJ2-5	TGTGCCAGCAGTGATCTAGCGGGAGGATCACAAGAGACCCAGTACTTC	CASSDLAGGSQETQYF
TRBV7-6	.	TRBJ2-2	TGTGCCAGCAGCTTATTCAGGGACGGGGAGCTGTTTTTT	CASSLFRDGELFF
TRBV29-1	.	TRBJ2-7	TGCAGCGTTGTCGGGCCTAAATCCTACGAGCAGTACTTC	CSVVGPKSYEQYF
TRBV29-1	.	TRBJ1-4	TGCAGCGTTGAGTACGGGGACTCGGAAAAACTGTTTTTT	CSVEYGDSEKLFF
TRBV5-4	.	TRBJ2-2	TGTGCCAGCAGCGGAACGAACACCGGGGAGCTGTTTTTT	CASSGTNTGELFF
TRBV19	.	TRBJ1-5	TGTGCCAGTAGTTTACGGCACCTCATCAATCAGCCCCAGCATTTT	CASSLRHLINQPQHF
TRBV5-8	.	TRBJ2-3	TGTGCCAGCAGCCTCGGGGCATGGGGCACAGATACGCAGTATTTT	CASSLGAWGTDTQYF
TRBV7-2	.	TRBJ2-7	TGTGCCAGCAGCTTAGCGCAGGAATACGAGCAGTACTTC	CASSLAQEYEQYF
TRBV2	.	TRBJ2-1	TGTGCCAGCAGTGAAGCACGGTACAATGAGCAGTTCTTC	CASSEARYNEQFF
TRBV28	TRBD2	TRBJ2-2	TGTGCCACCAAGGGACTAGCGGGACCCGGGGAGCTGTTTTTT	CATKGLAGPGELFF
TRBV5-6	.	TRBJ2-7	TGTGCCAGCAGCATAGACTCCTACGAGCAGTACTTC	CASSIDSYEQYF
TRBV28	.	TRBJ1-5	TGTGCCAGCACACGGGACAATAGCAATCAGCCCCAGCATTTT	CASTRDNSNQPQHF
TRBV29-1	.	TRBJ2-5	TGCAGCGGATTATCAGAGACCCAGTACTTC	CSGLSETQYF
TRBV5-8	TRBD2	TRBJ2-7	TGTGCCAGCAGCCCCGGACTAGCGGATGACTACGAGCAGTACTTC	CASSPGLADDYEQYF
TRBV18	.	TRBJ2-7	TGTGCCAGCTCACCAATACAGGAGGTTGGGTACGAGCAGTACTTC	CASSPIQEVGYEQYF
TRBV18	.	TRBJ1-2	TGTGCCAGCTCAAAAATACAAGCAGGGTCAGAAGGCTACACCTTC	CASSKIQAGSEGYTF
TRBV7-3	TRBD2	TRBJ2-1	TGTGCCAGCAGCTTAAGTAGCGGGGCCTCGGCGCAGTTCTTC	CASSLSSGASAQFF
TRBV4-3	.	TRBJ2-7	TGCGCCAGCAGCCAAGGTGGGGCCGACCTCTACGAGCAGTACTTC	CASSQGGADLYEQYF
TRBV5-1	TRBD2	TRBJ2-5	TGCGCCAGCAGCTTGACGAGCGGGAGGGAGACCCAGTACTTC	CASSLTSGRETQYF
TRBV11-2	.	TRBJ2-3	TGTGCCAGCAGCTCTAGCCTAGAGGATACGCAGTATTTT	CASSSSLEDTQYF
TRBV18	TRBD2	TRBJ2-7	TGTGCCAGCTCACCGGGGGCTAGCGGGACCTACGAGCAGTACTTC	CASSPGASGTYEQYF
TRBV9	TRBD2	TRBJ2-5	TGTGCCAGCAGCGCTACTAGCGGGAGTTTGGGGGAGACCCAGTACTTC	CASSATSGSLGETQYF
TRBV18	.	TRBJ1-2	TGTGCCAGCTCACCTCGACATGAAGGCTACACCTTC	CASSPRHEGYTF
TRBV28	.	TRBJ2-7	TGTGCCAGCAGTTATTATGACAGCTACGAGCAGTACTTC	CASSYYDSYEQYF
TRBV5-8	.	TRBJ2-7	TGTGCCAGCAGCTTCGGGGGGCGGAATCTACAGGGCTACGAGCAGTACTTC	CASSFGGRNLQGYEQYF